This is a list of T cell receptor beta chains from one sample in a study of shared clonotypes between healthy human individuals. Clones were sequenced by immunoSEQ multiplex PCR, and TCRdb holds only the in-frame ones, with some missing. The data show about 1,800,000 clones, roughly 95% seen once. What was sequenced was naive CD8+ T cells sorted from blood. These receptors were obtained from a man between 18 and 35 years old in good health. Both conserved end residues are part of each CDR3. The order of the fields is V gene, CDR3 protein.

>TRBV5-4
CASSLETSAVYEQYF
>TRBV6-5
CASSYSVANNSPLHF
>TRBV28
CASSPTPGGRYEQYF
>TRBV29-1
CSVTQTGGTDYGYTF
>TRBV7-2
CASSAGSLGYEQYF
>TRBV11-2
CASSLVGSGRANTGELFF
>TRBV19
CATKRDRGLETEAFF
>TRBV25-1
CASSEDSRELFF
>TRBV5-5
CASSLGAGDEQYF
>TRBV25-1
CARQVYGYTF
>TRBV5-6
CASSLGRGRAIIYNEQFF
>TRBV5-1
CASSLGAGPGNTIYF
>TRBV29-1
CSVPGSHSYNEQFF
>TRBV4-2
CASSPINTDYYGYTF
>TRBV7-9
CASSSDRENIQYF
>TRBV6-5
CASSYDSQGTGGYTF
>TRBV11-3
CASSGLAGGLNEQFF
>TRBV5-1
CASSYSQGVYEQYF
>TRBV11-2
CASSRSGTGSREKLFF
>TRBV7-9
CASSPTWASTDTQYF
>TRBV13
CASSLADRFHEQYF
>TRBV19
CASSIPRISEGQHF
>TRBV27
CASSFGGDQPQHF
>TRBV13
CASSLAPDGNQPQHF
>TRBV7-9
CASSPEGSHYGYTF
>TRBV4-1
CASSPPEATNEKLFF
>TRBV9
CASSVTGAEQFF
>TRBV6-4
CASSDRGSNQPQHF
>TRBV9
CASSSGLAVIYNEQFF
>TRBV5-1
CASSFDINSYEQYF
>TRBV9
CASSVGGPSSYEQYF
>TRBV5-1
CASSLGGQGLNSPLHF
>TRBV6-5
CASSYKGYSNYGYTF
>TRBV13
CASSLTDRLTDTQYF
>TRBV27
CASSPVGWGDNEQFF
>TRBV13
CASSSRLAGSYEQYF
>TRBV19
CASSIDLDSNQPQHF
>TRBV6-6
CASSYLAALSTDTQYF
>TRBV21-1
CASRAKGEKAF
>TRBV6-5
CASSYSAGELFF
>TRBV5-1
CASSLATDFQETQYF
>TRBV11-2
CASSLGTGANTEAFF
>TRBV6-1
CASSGLAGAIEQYF
>TRBV4-1
CASSPPPAPNSGNTIYF
>TRBV11-2
CASSSAGSEMIGELFF
>TRBV6-6
CASSTWRNQDYEQYF
>TRBV9
CASSVLAGGNEQFF
>TRBV25-1
CASSEGGTGEFEQYF
>TRBV7-8
CASSPVPGPGTGELFF